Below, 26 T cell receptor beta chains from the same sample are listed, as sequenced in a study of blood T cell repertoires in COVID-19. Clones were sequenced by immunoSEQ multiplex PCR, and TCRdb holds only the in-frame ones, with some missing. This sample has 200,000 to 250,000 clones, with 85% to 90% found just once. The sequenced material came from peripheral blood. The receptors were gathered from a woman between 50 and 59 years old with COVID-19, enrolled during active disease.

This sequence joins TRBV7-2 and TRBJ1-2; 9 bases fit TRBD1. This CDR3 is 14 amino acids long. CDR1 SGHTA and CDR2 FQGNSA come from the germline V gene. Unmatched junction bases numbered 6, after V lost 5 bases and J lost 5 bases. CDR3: CASSPQGARYGYTF. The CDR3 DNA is TGTGCCAGCAGCCCACAGGGGGCGCGGTATGGCTACACCTTC.

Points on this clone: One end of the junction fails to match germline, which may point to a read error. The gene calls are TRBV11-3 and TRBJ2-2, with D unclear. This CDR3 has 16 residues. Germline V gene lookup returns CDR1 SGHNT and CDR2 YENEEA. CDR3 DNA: TGTGCCAGCAGGTTAGGTCTGCGAACGAACACCGGGGAGCTGTTTTTT. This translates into CASRLGLRTNTGELFF.

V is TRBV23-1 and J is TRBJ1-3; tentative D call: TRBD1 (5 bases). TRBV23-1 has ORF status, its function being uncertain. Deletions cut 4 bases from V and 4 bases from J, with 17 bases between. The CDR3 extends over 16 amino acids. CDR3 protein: CASSRGLRGYGNTIYF. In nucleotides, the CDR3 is TGCGCCAGCAGTCGGGGACTGAGAGGATACGGAAACACCATATATTTT.

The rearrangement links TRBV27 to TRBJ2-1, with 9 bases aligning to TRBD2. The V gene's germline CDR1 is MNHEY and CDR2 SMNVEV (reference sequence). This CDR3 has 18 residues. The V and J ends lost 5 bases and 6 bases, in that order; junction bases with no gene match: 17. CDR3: CASSLYIPQRGAGNEQFF. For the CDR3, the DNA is TGTGCCAGCAGTCTTTATATCCCCCAGCGGGGGGCGGGCAATGAGCAGTTCTTC.

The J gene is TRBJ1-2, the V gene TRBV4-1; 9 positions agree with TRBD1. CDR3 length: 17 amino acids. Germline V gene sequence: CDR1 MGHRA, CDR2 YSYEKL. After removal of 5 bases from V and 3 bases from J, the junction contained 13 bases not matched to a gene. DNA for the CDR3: TGCGCCAGCAGCTTCCCGGGACAGGGAGTTCAGGACTATGGCTACACCTTC. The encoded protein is CASSFPGQGVQDYGYTF.

The CDR3 spells CASSIPGTGDEKLFF. The CDR3 DNA reads TGTGCCAGTAGTATCCCCGGGACAGGGGATGAAAAACTGTTTTTT. The chain couples TRBV19 to TRBJ1-4, with TRBD1 matching over 10 bases. The junction had 4 bases not matched to a gene; V was cut back by 3 bases and J by 6 bases. The CDR3 is 15 residues long. Germline V gives CDR1 LNHDA, CDR2 SQIVND (reference sequence).

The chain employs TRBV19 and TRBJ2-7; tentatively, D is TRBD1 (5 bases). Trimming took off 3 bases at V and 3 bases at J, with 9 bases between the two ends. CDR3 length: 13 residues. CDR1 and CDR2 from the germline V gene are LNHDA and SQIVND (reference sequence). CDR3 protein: CASSIRRGYEQYF. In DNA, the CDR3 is TGTGCCAGTAGTATCCGTAGGGGCTACGAGCAGTACTTC.

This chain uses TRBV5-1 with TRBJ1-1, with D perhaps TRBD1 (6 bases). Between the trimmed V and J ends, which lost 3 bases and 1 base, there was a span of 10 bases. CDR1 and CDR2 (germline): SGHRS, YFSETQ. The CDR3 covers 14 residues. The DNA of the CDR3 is TGCGCCAGCAGCTGGGGAGGGGGGAACACTGAAGCTTTCTTT. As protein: CASSWGGGNTEAFF. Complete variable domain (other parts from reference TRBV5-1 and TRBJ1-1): KAGVTQTPRYLIKTRGQQVTLSCSPISGHRSVSWYQQTPGQGLQFLFEYFSETQRNKGNFPGRFSGRQFSNSRSEMNVSTLELGDSALYLCASSWGGGNTEAFFGQGTRLTVV.

The DNA of the CDR3 is TGTGCCAGCAGCCCCCGGACAGGGGGGTTAAGTGGCTACACCTTC. This codes for CASSPRTGGLSGYTF. The chain carries TRBV5-4 and TRBJ1-2, with 10 bases aligning to TRBD1. Trimming at V came to 4 bases and at J to 7 bases, leaving 10 bases not matched to a gene. The CDR3 runs to 15 residues. Germline CDR1 SGHNT, CDR2 YYREEE (reference sequence).

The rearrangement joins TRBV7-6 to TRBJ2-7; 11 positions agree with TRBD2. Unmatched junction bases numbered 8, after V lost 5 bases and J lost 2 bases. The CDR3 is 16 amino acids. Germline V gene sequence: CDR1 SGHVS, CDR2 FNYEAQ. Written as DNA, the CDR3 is TGTGCCAGCAGCCTAACACCTAGCGGGGGGACCTACGAGCAGTACTTC. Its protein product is CASSLTPSGGTYEQYF.

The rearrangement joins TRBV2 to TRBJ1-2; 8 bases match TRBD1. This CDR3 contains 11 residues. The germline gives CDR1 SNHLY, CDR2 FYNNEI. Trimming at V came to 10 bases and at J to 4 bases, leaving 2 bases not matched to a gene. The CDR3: CATQGGYGYTF. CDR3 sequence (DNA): TGTGCCACACAGGGGGGCTATGGCTACACCTTC.

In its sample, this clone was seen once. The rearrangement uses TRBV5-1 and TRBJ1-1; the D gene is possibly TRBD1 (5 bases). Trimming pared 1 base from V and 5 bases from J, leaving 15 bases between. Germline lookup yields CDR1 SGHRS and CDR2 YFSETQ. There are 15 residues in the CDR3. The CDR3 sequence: CASSLSTGFTTEAFF. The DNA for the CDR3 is TGCGCCAGCAGCTTGAGTACAGGCTTTACAACTGAAGCTTTCTTT.

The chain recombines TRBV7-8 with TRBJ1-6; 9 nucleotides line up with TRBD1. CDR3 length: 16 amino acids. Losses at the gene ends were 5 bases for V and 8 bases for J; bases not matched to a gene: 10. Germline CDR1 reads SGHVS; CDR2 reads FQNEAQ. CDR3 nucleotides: TGTGCCAGCAGCCTTATACAGGGGGCTGCGGATTCACCCCTCCACTTT. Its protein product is CASSLIQGAADSPLHF.

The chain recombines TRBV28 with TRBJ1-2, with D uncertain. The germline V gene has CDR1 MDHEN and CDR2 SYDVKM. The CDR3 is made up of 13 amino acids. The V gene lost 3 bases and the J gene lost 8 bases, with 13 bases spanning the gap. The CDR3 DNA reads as TGTGCCAGCAGTTTCCCGCCGGCGGGGGGCTACACCTTC. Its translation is CASSFPPAGGYTF.

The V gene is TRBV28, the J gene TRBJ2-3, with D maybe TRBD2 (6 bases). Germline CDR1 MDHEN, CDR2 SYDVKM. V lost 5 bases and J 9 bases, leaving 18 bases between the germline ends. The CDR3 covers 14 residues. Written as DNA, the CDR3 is TGTGCCAGCAGTCCACGGGGGAGGACGAGGACGCAGTATTTT. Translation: CASSPRGRTRTQYF.

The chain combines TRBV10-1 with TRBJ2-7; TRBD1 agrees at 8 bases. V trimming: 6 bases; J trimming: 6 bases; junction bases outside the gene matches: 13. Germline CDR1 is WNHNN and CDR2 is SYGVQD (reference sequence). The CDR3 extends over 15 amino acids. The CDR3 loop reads CASRPPQGADCEQYV. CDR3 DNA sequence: TGCGCCAGCAGACCACCCCAGGGGGCGGACTGCGAGCAGTACGTC.

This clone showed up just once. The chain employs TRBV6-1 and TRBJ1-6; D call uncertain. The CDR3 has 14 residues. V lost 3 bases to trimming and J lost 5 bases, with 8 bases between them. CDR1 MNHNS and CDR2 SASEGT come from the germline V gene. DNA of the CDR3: TGTGCCAGCAGTGATAGCAGAAATAATTCACCCCTCCACTTT. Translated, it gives CASSDSRNNSPLHF.

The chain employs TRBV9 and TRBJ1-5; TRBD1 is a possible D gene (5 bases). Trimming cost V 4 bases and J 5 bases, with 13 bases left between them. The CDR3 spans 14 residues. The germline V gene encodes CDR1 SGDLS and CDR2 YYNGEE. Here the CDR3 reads CASSLGGGYQPQHF. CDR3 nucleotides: TGTGCCAGCAGCCTGGGGGGAGGATATCAGCCCCAGCATTTT. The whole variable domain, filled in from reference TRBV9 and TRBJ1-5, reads DSGVTQTPKHLITATGQRVTLRCSPRSGDLSVYWYQQSLDQGLQFLIQYYNGEERAKGNILERFSAQQFPDLHSELNLSSLELGDSALYFCASSLGGGYQPQHFGDGTRLSIL.

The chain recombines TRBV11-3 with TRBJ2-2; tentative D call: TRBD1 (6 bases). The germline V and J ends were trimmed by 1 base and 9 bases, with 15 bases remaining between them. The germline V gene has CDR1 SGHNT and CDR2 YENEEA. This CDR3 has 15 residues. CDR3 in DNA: TGTGCCAGCAGCTTAGGTAGCAGGGGTGCCTGGGAGCTGTTTTTT. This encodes CASSLGSRGAWELFF.

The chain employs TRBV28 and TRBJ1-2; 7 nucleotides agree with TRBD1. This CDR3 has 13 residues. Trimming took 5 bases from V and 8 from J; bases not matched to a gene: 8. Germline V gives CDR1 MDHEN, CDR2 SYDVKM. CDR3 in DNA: TGTGCCAGCAGTCCCCAGACAGGGAAGGGCTACACCTTC. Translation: CASSPQTGKGYTF.

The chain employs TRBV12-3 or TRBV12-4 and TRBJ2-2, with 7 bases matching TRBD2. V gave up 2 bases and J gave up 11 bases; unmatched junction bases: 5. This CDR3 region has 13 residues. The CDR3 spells CASSLRTGGELFF. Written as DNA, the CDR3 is TGTGCCAGCAGTTTAAGAACGGGGGGAGAGCTGTTTTTT.

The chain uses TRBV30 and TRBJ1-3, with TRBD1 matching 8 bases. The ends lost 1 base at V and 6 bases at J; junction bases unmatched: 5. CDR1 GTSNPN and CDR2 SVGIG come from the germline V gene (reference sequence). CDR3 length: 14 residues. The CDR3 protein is CAWSAGQGTNTIYF. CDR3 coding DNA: TGTGCCTGGAGTGCAGGACAGGGAACAAACACCATATATTTT. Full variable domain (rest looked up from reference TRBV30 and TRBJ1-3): SQTIHQWPATLVQPVGSPLSLECTVEGTSNPNLYWYRQAAGRGLQLLFYSVGIGQISSEVPQNLSASRPQDRQFILSSKKLLLSDSGFYLCAWSAGQGTNTIYFGEGSWLTVV.

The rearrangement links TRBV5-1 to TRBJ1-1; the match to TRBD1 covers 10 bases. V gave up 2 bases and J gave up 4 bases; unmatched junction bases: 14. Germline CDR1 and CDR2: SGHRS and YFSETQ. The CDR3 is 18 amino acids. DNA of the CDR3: TGCGCCAGCAGCTTATATTCCCGGGACAGGGGATATGGCACTGAAGCTTTCTTT. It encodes CASSLYSRDRGYGTEAFF.

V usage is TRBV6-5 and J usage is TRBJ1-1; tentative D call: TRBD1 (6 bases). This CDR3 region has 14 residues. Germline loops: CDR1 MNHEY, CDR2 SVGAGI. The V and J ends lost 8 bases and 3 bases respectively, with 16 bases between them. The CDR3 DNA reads TGTGCCAGCGCCAGCACAGGGAGGGACACTGAAGCTTTCTTT. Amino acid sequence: CASASTGRDTEAFF.

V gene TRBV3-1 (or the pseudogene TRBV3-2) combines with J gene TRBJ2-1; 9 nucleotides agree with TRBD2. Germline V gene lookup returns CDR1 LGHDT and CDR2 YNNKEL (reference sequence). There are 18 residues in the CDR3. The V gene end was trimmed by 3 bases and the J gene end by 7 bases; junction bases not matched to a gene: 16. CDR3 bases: TGTGCCAGCAGCCACAAACAGGCGAGGACTAGCGTTTCGAATGAGCAGTTCTTC. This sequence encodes CASSHKQARTSVSNEQFF.

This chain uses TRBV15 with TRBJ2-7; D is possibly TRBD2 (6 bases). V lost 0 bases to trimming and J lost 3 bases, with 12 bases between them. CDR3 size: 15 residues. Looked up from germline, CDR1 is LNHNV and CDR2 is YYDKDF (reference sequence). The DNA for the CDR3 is TGTGCCACCAGCAGAGAGAAGGGAGGAGGCTACGAGCAGTACGTC. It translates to CATSREKGGGYEQYV.